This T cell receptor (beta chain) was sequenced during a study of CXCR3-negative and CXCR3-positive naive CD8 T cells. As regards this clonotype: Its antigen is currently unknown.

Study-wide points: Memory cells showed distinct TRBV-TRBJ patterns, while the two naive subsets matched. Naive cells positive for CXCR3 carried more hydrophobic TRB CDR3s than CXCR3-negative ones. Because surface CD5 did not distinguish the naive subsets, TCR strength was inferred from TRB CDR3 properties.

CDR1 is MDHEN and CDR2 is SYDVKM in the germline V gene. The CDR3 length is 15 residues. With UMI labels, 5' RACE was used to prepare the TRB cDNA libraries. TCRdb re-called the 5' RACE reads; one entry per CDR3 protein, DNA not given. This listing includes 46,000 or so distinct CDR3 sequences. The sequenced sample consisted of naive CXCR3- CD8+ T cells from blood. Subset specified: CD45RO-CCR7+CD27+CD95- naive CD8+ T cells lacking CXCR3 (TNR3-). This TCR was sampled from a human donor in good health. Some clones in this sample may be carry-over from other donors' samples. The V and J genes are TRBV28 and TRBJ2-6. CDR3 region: CASSPRDSGANVLTF.